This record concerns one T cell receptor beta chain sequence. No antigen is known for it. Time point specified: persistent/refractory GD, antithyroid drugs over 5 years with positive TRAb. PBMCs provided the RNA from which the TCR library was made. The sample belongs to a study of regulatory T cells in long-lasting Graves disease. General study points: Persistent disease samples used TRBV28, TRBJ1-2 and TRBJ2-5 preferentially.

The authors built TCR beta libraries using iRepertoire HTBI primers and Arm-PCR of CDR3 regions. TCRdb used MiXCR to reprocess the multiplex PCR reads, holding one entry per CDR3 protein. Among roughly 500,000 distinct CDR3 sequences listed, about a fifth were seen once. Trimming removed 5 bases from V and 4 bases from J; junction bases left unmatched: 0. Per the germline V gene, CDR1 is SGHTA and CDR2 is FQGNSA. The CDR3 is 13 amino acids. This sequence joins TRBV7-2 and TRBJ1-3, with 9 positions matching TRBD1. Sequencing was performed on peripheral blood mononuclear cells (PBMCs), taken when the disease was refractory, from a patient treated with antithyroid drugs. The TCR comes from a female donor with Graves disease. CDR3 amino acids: CASSGTGGNTIYF. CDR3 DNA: TGTGCCAGCAGCGGGACAGGGGGAAACACCATATATTTT.